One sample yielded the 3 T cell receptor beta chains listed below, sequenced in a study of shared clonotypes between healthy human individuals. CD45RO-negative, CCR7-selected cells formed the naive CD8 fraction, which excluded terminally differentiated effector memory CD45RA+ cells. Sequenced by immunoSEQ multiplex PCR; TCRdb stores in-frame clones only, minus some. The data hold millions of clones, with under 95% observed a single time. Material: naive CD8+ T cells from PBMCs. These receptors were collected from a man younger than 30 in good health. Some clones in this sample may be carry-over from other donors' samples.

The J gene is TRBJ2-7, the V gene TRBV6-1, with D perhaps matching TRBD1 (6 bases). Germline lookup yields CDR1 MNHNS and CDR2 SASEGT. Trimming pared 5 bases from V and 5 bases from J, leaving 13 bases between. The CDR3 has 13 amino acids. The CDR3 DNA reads TGTGCCAGCAGTCACCGGGACACCCACGAGCAGTACTTC. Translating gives CASSHRDTHEQYF.

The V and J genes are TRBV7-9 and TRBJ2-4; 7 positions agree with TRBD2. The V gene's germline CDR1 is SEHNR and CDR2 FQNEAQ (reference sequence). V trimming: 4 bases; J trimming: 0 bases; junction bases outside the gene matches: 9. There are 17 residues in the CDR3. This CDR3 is CASSSHTSEEAKNIQYF. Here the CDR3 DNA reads TGTGCCAGCAGCTCTCATACTAGCGAGGAAGCCAAAAACATTCAGTACTTC.

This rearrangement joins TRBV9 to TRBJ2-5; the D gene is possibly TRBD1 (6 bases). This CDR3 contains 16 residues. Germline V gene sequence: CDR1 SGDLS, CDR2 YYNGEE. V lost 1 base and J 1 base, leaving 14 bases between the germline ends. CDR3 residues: CASSVRGGGVQETQYF. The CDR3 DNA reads TGTGCCAGCAGCGTAAGGGGTGGGGGCGTCCAAGAGACCCAGTACTTC.